This T cell receptor (beta chain) was profiled in a study of cytomegalovirus exposure and HLA in healthy donors. This clone appeared a single time. Assay used: immunoSEQ multiplex PCR; TCRdb lists only in-frame clones, some missing. Among more than 150,000 clones listed, around 81% were seen once. From germline, CDR1 is MNHEY and CDR2 SMNVEV (reference sequence). The CDR3 covers 16 residues. V was shortened by 4 bases and J by 5 bases, with 21 bases between the two germline ends. The TCR comes from a woman between 18 and 29 years old in good health and CMV-seropositive. Source material: PBMCs. This sequence joins TRBV27 and TRBJ2-7; weak D call: TRBD2 (6 bases). This CDR3 is CASSSREAGYWDEQYF. For the CDR3, the DNA is TGTGCCAGCAGTTCGCGCGAGGCGGGGTACTGGGACGAGCAGTACTTC.